Each of the 9 T cell receptor beta chains below was sequenced from the same sample in a study of regulatory and conventional T cells in RAG deficiency. Repertoires were generated with immunoSEQ multiplex PCR, while TCRdb's copy carries only in-frame clones and drops some. Here the sample spans roughly 32,000 clones, around 96% being singletons. Genomic DNA came from blood conventional CD4+ T cells gated CD25-low CD127-high. This sample also belongs to another study, concerning regulatory T cells. That paper notes: The PCR used 52 TRBV and 13 TRBJ primers.

The sample taken for sequencing was CD25- CD4+ T cells sorted from blood. The source is a human donor in good health.

The CDR3 loop reads CASKGVFAGSQPQHF. In DNA form, the CDR3 reads TGTGCCAGTAAGGGGGTTTTCGCTGGGAGTCAGCCCCAGCATTTT. The rearrangement joins TRBV19 to TRBJ1-5; maybe TRBD1 (6 bases). From germline, CDR1 is LNHDA and CDR2 SQIVND (reference sequence). The CDR3 loop spans 15 amino acids. V dropped 7 bases and J dropped 6 bases, with 19 bases sitting between them.

V is TRBV7-2 and J is TRBJ2-3; 7 bases align to TRBD2. This CDR3 region has 16 residues. V lost 5 bases, J lost 1 base, and 9 bases stayed unmatched. CDR1 and CDR2 (germline): SGHTA, FQGNSA. CDR3 region: CASSSAVRGGTDTQYF. Here the CDR3 DNA reads TGTGCCAGCAGCAGCGCCGTACGGGGGGGCACAGATACGCAGTATTTT.

V usage is TRBV5-1 and J usage is TRBJ2-5; 9 bases match TRBD1. CDR3 length equals 15 residues. Trimming took 5 bases from V and 4 from J; bases not matched to a gene: 9. Germline V gene lookup returns CDR1 SGHRS and CDR2 YFSETQ. The DNA for the CDR3 is TGCGCCAGCAGAATCACGGGACAGGGTATAGAGACCCAGTACTTC. As protein: CASRITGQGIETQYF.

V and J are TRBV6-6 and TRBJ2-4; 7 bases map to TRBD2. CDR1 is MNHNY and CDR2 is SVGAGI in the germline V gene (reference sequence). CDR3 length equals 16 residues. V shed 8 bases and J 3 bases; nucleotides not matched to a gene: 13. CDR3 DNA sequence: TGTGCCAGCGGGGTTCGGGAGGCTGGGGTCAAAAACATTCAGTACTTC. Translating gives CASGVREAGVKNIQYF.

V usage is TRBV5-1 and J usage is TRBJ1-2; 8 bases are shared with TRBD1. CDR1 and CDR2 (germline): SGHRS, YFSETQ. J gave up 7 bases and V 4 bases, and 15 bases lay outside the gene matches. The CDR3 has 16 amino acids. For the CDR3, the DNA is TGCGCCAGCAGCCAAGAACAGGGGGTGGCGGTGGTTGGCTACACCTTC. It encodes CASSQEQGVAVVGYTF.

This clone was picked up one time. The rearrangement links TRBV5-6 to TRBJ1-3; weak D call: TRBD1 (6 bases). The germline V gene has CDR1 SGHDT and CDR2 YYEEEE. Trimming took off 1 base at V and 3 bases at J, with 11 bases between the two ends. The CDR3 totals 15 residues. The CDR3 sequence: CASSLFGGGGNTIYF. Here the CDR3 DNA reads TGTGCCAGCAGCTTGTTTGGGGGCGGTGGAAACACCATATATTTT.

This chain uses TRBV28 with TRBJ1-2, with TRBD1 identical over 8 bases. V dropped 4 bases and J dropped 7; count of bases not matched to a gene: 8. CDR1 is MDHEN and CDR2 is SYDVKM in the germline V gene. The CDR3 loop spans 14 amino acids. This chain's CDR3 is CASSYDRTGTGYTF. Here the CDR3 DNA reads TGTGCCAGCAGTTACGACCGGACAGGGACTGGCTACACCTTC.

The V gene is TRBV7-8, the J gene TRBJ2-7; D is undetermined. The CDR3 length is 12 residues. Trimming left V 5 bases short and J 7 bases short, with 12 bases between. Germline V gene data show CDR1 as SGHVS and CDR2 as FQNEAQ. DNA of the CDR3: TGTGCCAGCAGCCCTAACAGAGATGAGCAGTACTTC. Encoded protein: CASSPNRDEQYF. Full variable domain (missing parts from reference TRBV7-8 and TRBJ2-7): GAGVSQSPRYKVAKRGQDVALRCDPISGHVSLFWYQQALGQGPEFLTYFQNEAQLDKSGLPSDRFFAERPEGSVSTLKIQRTQQEDSAVYLCASSPNRDEQYFGPGTRLTVT.

The chain has TRBV19 and TRBJ2-1; D possibly corresponds to TRBD2 (6 bases). Germline V lookup: CDR1 LNHDA, CDR2 SQIVND (reference sequence). The germline V and J ends were trimmed by 5 bases and 0 bases, with 11 bases remaining between them. The CDR3 contains 15 residues. DNA for the CDR3: TGTGCCAGTAGTTTCCCGCGGGGCTCCTACAATGAGCAGTTCTTC. It encodes CASSFPRGSYNEQFF.